The T cell receptor (beta chain) described here comes from a study of follicular helper T cells after annual influenza vaccination. Findings and caveats of the study: Recurrent ICOS+CD38+ cTfh clonotypes included tetramer and AIM influenza-specific ones. ICOS+CD38+ cTfh clonality change tracked circulating plasmablast frequency change. Most later recoveries of Day 7 ICOS+CD38+ clones were ICOS-CD38- cTfh.

Note on this clone: Its specificity is not known.

Method: immunoSEQ multiplex PCR; TCRdb's copy keeps in-frame clones and lacks some. The data contain more than 5,000 clones, 85% of them singletons. The time point is: 2015-2016 season, pre-vaccination. The TCR was taken from an adult who received the influenza vaccine. Source: CXCR5+ CD38- circulating T follicular helper cells from blood, taken on the day of influenza vaccination. Subset specified: circulating Tfh, non-naive CD4+CXCR5+PD-1+ (ICOS+CD38+ or ICOS-CD38-).

The CDR3 bases are TGTGCCAGCAGCCCGGACAGGGCGGCTGGCTACACCTTC. Amino acid sequence: CASSPDRAAGYTF. The V call is TRBV7-8, the J call TRBJ1-2; 8 bases are shared with TRBD1. The CDR3 covers 13 residues. Trimming removed 5 bases from V and 7 bases from J; junction bases left unmatched: 6. Germline V CDR1 and CDR2: SGHVS, FQNEAQ.